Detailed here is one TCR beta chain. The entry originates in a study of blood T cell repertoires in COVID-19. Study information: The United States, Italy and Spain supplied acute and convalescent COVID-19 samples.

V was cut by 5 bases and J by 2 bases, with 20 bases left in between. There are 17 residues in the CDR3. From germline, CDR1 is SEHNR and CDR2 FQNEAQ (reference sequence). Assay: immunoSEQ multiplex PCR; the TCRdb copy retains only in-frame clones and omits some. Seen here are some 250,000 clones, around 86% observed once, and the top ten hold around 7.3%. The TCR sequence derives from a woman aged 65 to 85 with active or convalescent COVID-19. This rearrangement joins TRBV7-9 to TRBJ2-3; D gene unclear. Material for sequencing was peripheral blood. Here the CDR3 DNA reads TGTGCCAGCAGCCTTAGGCGTCAAGGAGTTAACACAGATACGCAGTATTTT. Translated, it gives CASSLRRQGVNTDTQYF.